This is a list of T cell receptor beta chains from one sample in a study of control samples from healthy donors and cancer patients. The protocol was immunoSEQ multiplex PCR, while the TCRdb copy is restricted to in-frame clones and leaves out a portion. The sample shows roughly 20,000 clones, 65% to 90% of them seen only once. Material: PBMCs. The source of these receptors is a man in his 60s with head and neck cancer. Each CDR3 is given with its conserved first and last residue. Fields, in order: V gene, D gene, clone size, J gene, CDR3 length, CDR3 DNA, CDR3 protein. A D gene is named only where the DNA matches it firmly. The size of a clone is reported for some rows only, either as once, few or many, or as a class for expanded clones.

V: TRBV5-6
D: TRBD1
size: .
J: TRBJ1-6
length: 16
DNA: TGTGCCAGCAGCTTCCCCCGGACAGGGGTTAGTTCACCCCTCCACTTT
CDR3: CASSFPRTGVSSPLHF

V: TRBV14
D: TRBD1
size: .
J: TRBJ1-1
length: 14
DNA: TGTGCCAGCAAGGACAGGGGGATTTACACTGAAGCTTTCTTT
CDR3: CASKDRGIYTEAFF

V: TRBV28
D: TRBD2
size: .
J: TRBJ2-3
length: 16
DNA: TGTGCCAGCAGTGCAGCTTCGGGACTAGGTGGAGATACGCAGTATTTT
CDR3: CASSAASGLGGDTQYF

V: TRBV7-6
D: .
size: .
J: TRBJ2-3
length: 19
DNA: TGTGCCAGCAGCTTAAGCAATCGGGACGGTCCGGATGGCACAGATACGCAGTATTTT
CDR3: CASSLSNRDGPDGTDTQYF

V: TRBV30
D: .
size: .
J: TRBJ2-7
length: 12
DNA: TGTGCCTGGAGTATGACGGGGCCACAGCAGTACTTC
CDR3: CAWSMTGPQQYF

V: TRBV5-1
D: .
size: few
J: TRBJ2-5
length: 15
DNA: TGCGCCAGCAGCTTGGGGGGAGGCGGACAAGAGACCCAGTACTTC
CDR3: CASSLGGGGQETQYF

V: TRBV5-1
D: .
size: .
J: TRBJ2-3
length: 16
DNA: TGCGCCAGCAGCTTGGAGGGGGGACTGAGCACAGATACGCAGTATTTT
CDR3: CASSLEGGLSTDTQYF

V: TRBV6-5
D: .
size: once
J: TRBJ1-6
length: 15
DNA: TGTGCCAGCAGTTACGGTCAGGGAGCTTGGACACCCCTCCACTTT
CDR3: CASSYGQGAWTPLHF

V: TRBV6-5
D: .
size: few
J: TRBJ1-1
length: 14
DNA: TGTGCCAGCAGTAATACAGGGTTTAACACTGAAGCTTTCTTT
CDR3: CASSNTGFNTEAFF

V: TRBV6-2/TRBV6-3
D: .
size: .
J: TRBJ2-7
length: 13
DNA: TGTGCCAGCAGTTTCGCAGGGTCCTACGAGCAGTACTTC
CDR3: CASSFAGSYEQYF

V: TRBV7-8
D: TRBD1
size: .
J: TRBJ1-1
length: 14
DNA: TGTGCCAGCAGCTTAGGGACAGGGAGTACTGAAGCTTTCTTT
CDR3: CASSLGTGSTEAFF

V: TRBV4-3
D: .
size: .
J: TRBJ1-6
length: 20
DNA: TGCGCCAGCAGCCAAGGCGCTCTCACGAAGGGGAGCTCCTATAATTCACCCCTCCACTTT
CDR3: CASSQGALTKGSSYNSPLHF

V: TRBV19
D: TRBD2
size: .
J: TRBJ2-1
length: 13
DNA: TGTGCCAGTATGCTAGCGGGGGAGAATGAGCAGTTCTTC
CDR3: CASMLAGENEQFF

V: TRBV4-2
D: .
size: .
J: TRBJ1-2
length: 15
DNA: TGTGCCAGCAGCCCAGGGGCAGGGGCAAACTATGGCTACACCTTC
CDR3: CASSPGAGANYGYTF

V: TRBV24-1
D: TRBD1
size: .
J: TRBJ2-5
length: 14
DNA: TGTGCCACCAGAACAGGGGATGGGGAGGAGACCCAGTACTTC
CDR3: CATRTGDGEETQYF

V: TRBV6-2/TRBV6-3
D: .
size: .
J: TRBJ1-2
length: 13
DNA: TGTGCCAGCAGTCTTAGCCGGATCTATGGCTACACCTTC
CDR3: CASSLSRIYGYTF

V: TRBV5-1
D: TRBD1
size: .
J: TRBJ1-1
length: 16
DNA: TGCGCCAGCAGCTTGGCACCAGGGGGAGGGGACACTGAAGCTTTCTTT
CDR3: CASSLAPGGGDTEAFF

V: TRBV27
D: .
size: .
J: TRBJ2-7
length: 13
DNA: TGTGCCAGCAGTTTATCTTCCTACGTCGAGCAGTACTTC
CDR3: CASSLSSYVEQYF

V: TRBV5-1
D: TRBD1
size: .
J: TRBJ2-2
length: 12
DNA: TGCGCCAGCAACAGGGGATCCGGGGAGCTGTTTTTT
CDR3: CASNRGSGELFF

V: TRBV3-1/TRBV3-2
D: TRBD2
size: .
J: TRBJ2-7
length: 18
DNA: TGTGCCAGCAGCCGAGGGACTAGCGGTCCGGCTCTCTCCTACGAGCAGTACTTC
CDR3: CASSRGTSGPALSYEQYF

V: TRBV5-1
D: .
size: .
J: TRBJ1-6
length: 14
DNA: TGCGCCAGCAGTAGGGGCGAAAATAATTCACCCCTCCACTTT
CDR3: CASSRGENNSPLHF

V: TRBV5-4
D: .
size: few
J: TRBJ1-6
length: 14
DNA: TGTGCCAGCAGCTTGGATGCCAGCAATTCACCCCTCCACTTT
CDR3: CASSLDASNSPLHF

V: TRBV5-1
D: .
size: few
J: TRBJ2-7
length: 15
DNA: TGCGCCAGCAGACCCTACCTAGCTCAAGAATACGAGCAGTACTTC
CDR3: CASRPYLAQEYEQYF

V: TRBV7-9
D: .
size: .
J: TRBJ2-7
length: 15
DNA: TGTGCCAGCAGCTTAGGAGGGATGGGAGAAGGCGAGCAGTACTTC
CDR3: CASSLGGMGEGEQYF

V: TRBV2
D: .
size: .
J: TRBJ1-1
length: 12
DNA: TGTGCCAGCGGATGGGACGGCGGTGAAGCTTTCTTT
CDR3: CASGWDGGEAFF

V: TRBV28
D: .
size: .
J: TRBJ2-7
length: 14
DNA: TGTGCCTCTGATGGGGCACACCCGTCCTACGAGCAGTACTTC
CDR3: CASDGAHPSYEQYF

V: TRBV3-1/TRBV3-2
D: .
size: .
J: TRBJ2-7
length: 12
DNA: TGTGCCAGCAGCCAAGGGACAACCGAGCAGTACTTC
CDR3: CASSQGTTEQYF

V: TRBV6-1
D: TRBD2
size: .
J: TRBJ2-7
length: 15
DNA: TGTGCCAGCAGTGAAGGCGTAGCGGGACCCCTCGAGCAGTACTTC
CDR3: CASSEGVAGPLEQYF

V: TRBV9
D: TRBD1
size: once
J: TRBJ2-5
length: 15
DNA: TGTGCCAGCAGCGTAGACCCGGGACAGGCTGGGGACCAGTACTTC
CDR3: CASSVDPGQAGDQYF

V: TRBV27
D: .
size: .
J: TRBJ2-7
length: 14
DNA: TGTGCCAGCAGTTCTACGGGGCCGCCCTACGAGCAGTACTTC
CDR3: CASSSTGPPYEQYF

V: TRBV15
D: .
size: .
J: TRBJ1-5
length: 14
DNA: TGTGCCACCAGCAGAGTAGGGGGTGTTCAGCCCCAGCATTTT
CDR3: CATSRVGGVQPQHF

V: TRBV11-2
D: .
size: .
J: TRBJ1-2
length: 13
DNA: TGTGCCAGCAGCTTTACAGGCGGAGACGGCTACACCTTC
CDR3: CASSFTGGDGYTF

V: TRBV25-1
D: .
size: .
J: TRBJ1-4
length: 16
DNA: TGTGCCAGCAGTCCCGAGGGAGGGTGGACTAATGAAAAACTGTTTTTT
CDR3: CASSPEGGWTNEKLFF

V: TRBV3-1/TRBV3-2
D: .
size: .
J: TRBJ2-1
length: 14
DNA: TGTGCCAGCAGCCAAGATCCCGGCGACAATGAGCAGTTCTTC
CDR3: CASSQDPGDNEQFF

V: TRBV5-1
D: .
size: few
J: TRBJ1-2
length: 15
DNA: TGCGCCAGCAGCTTGGGTCTCGACAGTCCAGCTGGCTACACCTTC
CDR3: CASSLGLDSPAGYTF

V: TRBV5-8
D: TRBD2
size: .
J: TRBJ2-5
length: 16
DNA: TGTGCCAGCAGCTTGCGGATAAGCGGGAGGCAAGAGACCCAGTACTTC
CDR3: CASSLRISGRQETQYF

V: TRBV4-1
D: .
size: .
J: TRBJ1-5
length: 16
DNA: TGCGCCAGCAGCCAAGATCTTCCGGGGGGCAATCAGCCCCAGCATTTT
CDR3: CASSQDLPGGNQPQHF

V: TRBV4-3
D: .
size: .
J: TRBJ2-7
length: 15
DNA: TGCGCCAGCAGCCTCACAGGAGTAGTTGGGCGCGAGCAGTACTTC
CDR3: CASSLTGVVGREQYF

V: TRBV28
D: TRBD1
size: .
J: TRBJ2-7
length: 16
DNA: TGTGCCAGCAGTTTATCCGGGACAGGGGCTCTTAAAGAGCAGTACTTC
CDR3: CASSLSGTGALKEQYF

V: TRBV24-1
D: .
size: once
J: TRBJ2-3
length: 14
DNA: TGTGCCACCAGTGATTTCTGGGCGGCAGATACGCAGTATTTT
CDR3: CATSDFWAADTQYF

V: TRBV7-8
D: TRBD1
size: few
J: TRBJ2-5
length: 15
DNA: TGTGCCAGCAGCTGGACAGGGGGGAGCGGCGAGACCCAGTACTTC
CDR3: CASSWTGGSGETQYF

V: TRBV5-1
D: .
size: few
J: TRBJ2-3
length: 14
DNA: TGCGCCAGCCGCATGGTGGGGCCTACAGATACGCAGTATTTT
CDR3: CASRMVGPTDTQYF

V: TRBV2
D: TRBD1
size: .
J: TRBJ1-4
length: 15
DNA: TGTGCCAGCAGTGCTTGGCAGGGGGGAAATGAAAAACTGTTTTTT
CDR3: CASSAWQGGNEKLFF

V: TRBV10-3
D: .
size: .
J: TRBJ1-1
length: 15
DNA: TGTGCCATCAGTGAGTCGGTCGGAGGGGCACGTGGAGCTTTCTTT
CDR3: CAISESVGGARGAFF

V: TRBV6-5
D: TRBD1
size: .
J: TRBJ2-7
length: 14
DNA: TGTGCCAGCAGTATAAGACAGGGCCCCTACGAGCAGTACTTC
CDR3: CASSIRQGPYEQYF

V: TRBV5-1
D: .
size: few
J: TRBJ1-1
length: 14
DNA: TGCGCCAGCAGCCCTCTGGGGGAGAACACTGAAGCTTTCTTT
CDR3: CASSPLGENTEAFF

V: TRBV6-4
D: TRBD1
size: .
J: TRBJ1-2
length: 13
DNA: TGTGCCAGCAGTGACTTCAGACAGGGGCGCATTATTTTC
CDR3: CASSDFRQGRIIF

V: TRBV5-1
D: .
size: large
J: TRBJ2-1
length: 13
DNA: TGCGCCAGCAGCCCTCCGACGCGGCATGAGCAGTTCTTC
CDR3: CASSPPTRHEQFF

V: TRBV6-5
D: TRBD1
size: .
J: TRBJ1-5
length: 15
DNA: TGTGCCAGCAGCCCGGGACAGGGGAGGTGGCAGCCCCAGCATTTT
CDR3: CASSPGQGRWQPQHF

V: TRBV28
D: .
size: .
J: TRBJ1-2
length: 13
DNA: TGTGCCAGCAGTTTACCGGCGGTCTATGGCTACACCTTC
CDR3: CASSLPAVYGYTF

V: TRBV5-1
D: TRBD1
size: once
J: TRBJ2-5
length: 16
DNA: TGCGCCAGCAGCTTGATCGGACAGGGGGCGTCAGAGACCCAGTACTTC
CDR3: CASSLIGQGASETQYF

V: TRBV19
D: .
size: .
J: TRBJ1-1
length: 12
DNA: TGTGCCAGTAGTTTTGGGAACACTGAAGCTTTCTTT
CDR3: CASSFGNTEAFF

V: TRBV7-9
D: .
size: .
J: TRBJ1-4
length: 15
DNA: TGTGCCAGCAGCTTAACGTCGGTCACTAATGAAAAACTGTTTTTT
CDR3: CASSLTSVTNEKLFF

V: TRBV5-5
D: .
size: .
J: TRBJ2-2
length: 13
DNA: TGTGCCAGCAGCTTAAGAGGAGCCGGGGAGCTGTTTTTT
CDR3: CASSLRGAGELFF

V: TRBV28
D: TRBD2
size: .
J: TRBJ2-7
length: 15
DNA: TGTGCCAGCAGTTTAGGGCTAGCGGCCACCTACGAGCAGTACTTC
CDR3: CASSLGLAATYEQYF

V: TRBV6-1
D: .
size: .
J: TRBJ1-2
length: 16
DNA: TGTGCCAGCAGTGAAGGGCAAGGGAATCCGTTATATGGCTACACCTTC
CDR3: CASSEGQGNPLYGYTF

V: TRBV11-3
D: .
size: once
J: TRBJ1-3
length: 14
DNA: TGTGCCAGCAGCAGGAACAGGGCTGGAAACACCATATATTTT
CDR3: CASSRNRAGNTIYF

V: TRBV30
D: .
size: .
J: TRBJ1-3
length: 16
DNA: TGTGCCTGGAGTGCGGGGGTGAAGATCTCTGGAAACACCATATATTTT
CDR3: CAWSAGVKISGNTIYF